The subject of this entry is one T cell receptor (beta chain). What this receptor recognizes is not known. The sample holds no much larger clone one base away, and base qualities are not on file. CDR1 SGDLS and CDR2 YYNGEE were looked up in the germline V gene. The CDR3 measures 15 amino acids from cysteine to phenylalanine. CDR3 DNA is the only sequence kept; it has 45 bases, read in frame from the first base. V loses 1 base at its end and J loses 5 bases; junction bases beyond the gene matches: 6. The data derive from a study of blood T cell repertoires in COVID-19 (dated by TCRdb to 2020 to 2022). Notes on the research overall: Collaborator samples came from the United States, Italy and Spain and covered acute and convalescent phases of COVID-19. The material from the prospective study consisted of cDNA or gDNA derived from T cells, B-cell-depleted T cells, or PBMCs. Subjects who had been exposed to COVID-19, were actively infected with it, or had recovered from it provided the deeply sampled blood TCRbeta repertoires that made up the dataset. The repertoires were made available in a free public database intended to serve as a resource for research on the immune response to SARS-CoV-2. Samples came from the ongoing ImmuneRACE study (first 160 participants) plus 1,254 subjects from 6 global collaborators. Nearly every sample came with metadata listing a de-identified subject ID, COVID-19 status, age in years and sex. Where available, HLA class I and class II types were obtained from metadata supplied by the sample provider rather than from assay-based typing. Broad study findings and their caveats: The quantity of clinical and demographic metadata differed by source and by participant and was supplied without curation.

Participants in the prospective study were aged about 18 to 95 years, lived in some 24 United States geographic areas, and enrolled through a virtual design. To assign participants to cohorts, the prospective study relied on clinical history that participants themselves reported in a screening survey and a study questionnaire. For ImmuneRACE Cohort 3, a participant was defined as recovered based on two consecutive negative NP/OP PCR tests, clearance by a healthcare professional, or resolution of symptoms. Each participant in the prospective study had whole blood, serum and a nasopharyngeal or oropharyngeal swab collected by mobile phlebotomists. Participants in the prospective study had the option to provide additional blood draws and questionnaires over an approximately 2-month period. Before DNA extraction, blood samples from the prospective study were shipped at room temperature or frozen. TCRbeta CDR3 regions were amplified from genomic DNA by means of the immunoSEQ Assay, a bias-controlled multiplex PCR. As for the authors' bioinformatics: The number of nucleated cells in each sample was estimated from the amplification of reference gene primers within the assay. To quantify the absolute abundance of each unique TCRbeta CDR3 rearrangement, sequence reads were collapsed and filtered. For each sample, productive Simpson clonality was calculated as the square root of Simpson's diversity index across productive rearrangements. Entries here come from immuneACCESS through TCRdb and include only in-frame sequences with V and J called. Some clones fail to appear in such tables; in the studies checked, an unresolved V gene covers under half of the shortfall, and the cause of the remainder is unknown. V, J and clone size derive from that table, while D and trimming were established from the DNA sequence. The sample table contains a few hundred thousand clones; only one count was recorded for roughly 85% of them. The ten most abundant clones make up over 6% of the sample.

Sequenced sample: PBMCs or T cells enriched from blood (not recorded which). This receptor was taken from a woman aged 40 to 50 who had recovered from COVID-19. The chain is made from TRBV9 and TRBJ2-1, and TRBD2 aligns with 7 junction nucleotides. The DNA sequence reads TGTGCCAGCAGCGTAACCGGGACTACCAACAATGAGCAGTTCTTC. Its coded protein is CASSVTGTTNNEQFF.